These T cell receptor beta chains were read from a single sample in a study of human T cells and chemical hapten exposure. TCRdb passed the RACE reads through MiXCR, listing each CDR3 protein once. The data contain roughly 30,000 distinct CDR3 sequences, approximately 9% of them singletons. The input for sequencing was whole blood, taken in connection with sensitization to the hapten diphenylcyclopropenone (DPC). These receptors all come from a man between 25 and 39 years old with alopecia areata. Some clones in this sample may be carry-over from other donors' samples. CDR3s include the opening cysteine and the closing phenylalanine or tryptophan. Fields, in order: CDR3 protein, CDR3 DNA, clone size, V gene, J gene, D gene. D genes are given only for firm matches. Clone size is stated in some rows and not others, as once, few, many or a class when expanded.

CASSSGIFTDTQYF,TGTGCCAGCAGCTCGGGTATATTCACAGATACGCAGTATTTT,NA,TRBV11-2,TRBJ2-3,NA
CAISESGGRSLNTEAFF,TGTGCCATCAGTGAGTCCGGAGGACGGAGTTTGAACACTGAAGCTTTCTTT,many,TRBV10-3,TRBJ1-1,NA
CASTEYPREQYF,TGTGCCAGCACCGAATATCCCCGGGAGCAGTACTTC,NA,TRBV6-2/TRBV6-3,TRBJ2-7,NA
CASSLDRQPQHF,TGTGCCAGCAGTTTAGATCGTCAACCCCAGCATTTT,many,TRBV12-3/TRBV12-4,TRBJ1-5,NA
CSANSGGETREQYF,TGCAGTGCTAATAGCGGCGGCGAAACTCGGGAGCAGTACTTC,many,TRBV20-1,TRBJ2-7,NA
CASRGTSGVNTGELFF,TGTGCCAGCAGGGGGACTAGCGGGGTTAACACCGGGGAGCTGTTTTTT,many,TRBV2,TRBJ2-2,TRBD2
CASSQEFGGVGNQPQHF,TGCGCCAGCAGCCAAGAGTTCGGAGGGGTAGGCAATCAGCCCCAGCATTTT,few,TRBV4-1,TRBJ1-5,NA
CASKWGGPDTQYF,TGTGCCAGCAAGTGGGGGGGGCCGGATACGCAGTATTTT,many,TRBV12-3/TRBV12-4,TRBJ2-3,NA
CASSSLLAGGPERHNEQFF,TGTGCCAGCAGCTCCCTACTAGCGGGAGGGCCGGAGCGCCACAATGAGCAGTTCTTC,NA,TRBV7-6,TRBJ2-1,TRBD2
CRSGGQYF,TGCAGGTCCGGGGGGCAGTACTTC,few,TRBV20-1,TRBJ2-5,TRBD2
CASSEKFDFSYGYTF,TGTGCCAGCAGTGAAAAATTCGACTTTTCCTATGGCTACACCTTC,few,TRBV6-1,TRBJ1-2,NA